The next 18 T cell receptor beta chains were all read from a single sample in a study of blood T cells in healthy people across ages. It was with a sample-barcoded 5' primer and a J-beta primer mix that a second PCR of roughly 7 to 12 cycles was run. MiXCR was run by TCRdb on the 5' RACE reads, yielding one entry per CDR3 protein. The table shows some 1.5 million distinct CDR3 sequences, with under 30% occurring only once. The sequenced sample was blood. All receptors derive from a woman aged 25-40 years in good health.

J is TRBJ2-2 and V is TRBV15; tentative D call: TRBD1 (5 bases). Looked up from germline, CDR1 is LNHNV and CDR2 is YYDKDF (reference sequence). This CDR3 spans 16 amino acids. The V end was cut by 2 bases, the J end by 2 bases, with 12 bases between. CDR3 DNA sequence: TGTGCCACCAGCAGACCCGGACACTTTAACACCGGGGAGCTGTTTTTT. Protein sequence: CATSRPGHFNTGELFF.

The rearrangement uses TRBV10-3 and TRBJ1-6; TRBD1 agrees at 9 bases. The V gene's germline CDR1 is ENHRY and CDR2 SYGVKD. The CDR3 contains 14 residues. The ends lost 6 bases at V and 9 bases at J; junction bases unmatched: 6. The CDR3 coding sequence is TGTGCCATCAGGCGAGAGACAGGGGGTTCACCCCTCCACTTT. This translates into CAIRRETGGSPLHF.

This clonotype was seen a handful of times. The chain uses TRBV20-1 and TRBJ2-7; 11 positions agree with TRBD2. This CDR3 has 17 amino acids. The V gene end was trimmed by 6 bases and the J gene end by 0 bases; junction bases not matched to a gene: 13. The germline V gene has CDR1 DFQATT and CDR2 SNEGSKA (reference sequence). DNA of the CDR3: TGCAGTGCAAATCCCAACCTAGCGGGGGGCAGCTCCTACGAGCAGTACTTC. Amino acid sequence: CSANPNLAGGSSYEQYF.

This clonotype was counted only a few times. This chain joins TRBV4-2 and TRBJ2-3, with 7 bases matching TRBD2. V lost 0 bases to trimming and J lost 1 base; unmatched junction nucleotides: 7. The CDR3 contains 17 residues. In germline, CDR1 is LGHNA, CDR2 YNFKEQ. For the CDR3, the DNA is TGTGCCAGCAGCCAAGAAATGAGCGCGGGGGGCACAGATACGCAGTATTTT. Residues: CASSQEMSAGGTDTQYF.

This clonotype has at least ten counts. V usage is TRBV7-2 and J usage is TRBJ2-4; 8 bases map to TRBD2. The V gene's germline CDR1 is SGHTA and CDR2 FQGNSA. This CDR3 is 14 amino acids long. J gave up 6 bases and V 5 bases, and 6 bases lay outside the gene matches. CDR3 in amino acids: CASSLGLVGNIQYF. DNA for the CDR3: TGTGCCAGCAGCCTGGGACTAGTCGGAAACATTCAGTACTTC.

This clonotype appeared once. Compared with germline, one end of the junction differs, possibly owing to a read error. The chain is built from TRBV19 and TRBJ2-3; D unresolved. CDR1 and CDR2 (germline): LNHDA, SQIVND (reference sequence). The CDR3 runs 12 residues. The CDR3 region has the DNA TGTGCCAGTAGTGCTCCGGCAGATACGCAGTGTTTT. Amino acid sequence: CASSAPADTQCF.

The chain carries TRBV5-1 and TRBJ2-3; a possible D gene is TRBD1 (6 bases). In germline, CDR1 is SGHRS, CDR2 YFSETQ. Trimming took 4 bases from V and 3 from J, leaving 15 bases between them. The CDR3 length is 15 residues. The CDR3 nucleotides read TGCGCCAGCAGCGAGGGGGACCGAGAGACAGATACGCAGTATTTT. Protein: CASSEGDRETDTQYF. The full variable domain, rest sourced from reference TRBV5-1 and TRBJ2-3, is KAGVTQTPRYLIKTRGQQVTLSCSPISGHRSVSWYQQTPGQGLQFLFEYFSETQRNKGNFPGRFSGRQFSNSRSEMNVSTLELGDSALYLCASSEGDRETDTQYFGPGTRLTVL.

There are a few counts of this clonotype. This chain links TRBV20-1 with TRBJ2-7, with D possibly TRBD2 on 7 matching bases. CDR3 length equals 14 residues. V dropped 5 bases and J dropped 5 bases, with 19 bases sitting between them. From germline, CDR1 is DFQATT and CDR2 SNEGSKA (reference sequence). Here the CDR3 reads CSAGPLGGGNEQYF. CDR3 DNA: TGCAGTGCTGGCCCTTTAGGGGGGGGCAACGAGCAGTACTTC.

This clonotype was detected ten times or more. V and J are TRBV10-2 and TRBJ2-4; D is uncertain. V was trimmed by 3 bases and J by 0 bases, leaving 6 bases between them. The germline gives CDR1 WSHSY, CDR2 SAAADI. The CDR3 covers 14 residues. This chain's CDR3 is CASSDWGAKNIQYF. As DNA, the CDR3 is TGCGCCAGCAGTGATTGGGGAGCCAAAAACATTCAGTACTTC.

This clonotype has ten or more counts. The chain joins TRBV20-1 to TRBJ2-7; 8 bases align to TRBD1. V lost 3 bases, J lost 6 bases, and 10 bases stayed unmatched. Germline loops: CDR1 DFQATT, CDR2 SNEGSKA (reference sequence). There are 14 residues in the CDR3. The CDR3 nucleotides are TGCAGTGCTAGCCGGACAGGGTTTCTCGGCGAGCAGTACTTC. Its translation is CSASRTGFLGEQYF.

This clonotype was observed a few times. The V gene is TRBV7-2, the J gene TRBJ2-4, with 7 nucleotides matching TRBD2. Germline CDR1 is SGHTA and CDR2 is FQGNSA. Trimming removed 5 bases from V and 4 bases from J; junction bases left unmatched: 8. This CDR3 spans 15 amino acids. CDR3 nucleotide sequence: TGTGCCAGCAGCGGCTCGGGAGGCCCGAAAAACATTCAGTACTTC. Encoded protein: CASSGSGGPKNIQYF.

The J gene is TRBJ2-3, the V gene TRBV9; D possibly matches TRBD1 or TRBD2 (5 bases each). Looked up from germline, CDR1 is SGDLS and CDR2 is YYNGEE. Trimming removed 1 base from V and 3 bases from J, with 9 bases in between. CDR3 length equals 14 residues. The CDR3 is CASSVIGETDTQYF. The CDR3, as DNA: TGTGCCAGCAGCGTAATAGGGGAGACAGATACGCAGTATTTT.

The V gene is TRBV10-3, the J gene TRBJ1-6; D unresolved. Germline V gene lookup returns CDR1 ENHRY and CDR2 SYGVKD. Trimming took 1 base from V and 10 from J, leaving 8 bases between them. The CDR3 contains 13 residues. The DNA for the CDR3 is TGTGCCATCAGTGAGTTGCTGGGCTCACCCCTCCACTTT. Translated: CAISELLGSPLHF.

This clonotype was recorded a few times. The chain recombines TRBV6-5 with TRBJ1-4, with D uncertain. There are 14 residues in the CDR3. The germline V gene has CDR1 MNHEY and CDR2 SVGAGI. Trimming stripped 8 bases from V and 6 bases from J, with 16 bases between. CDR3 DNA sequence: TGTGCCAGCCGTTCGGCGGGGAGGGATGAAAAACTGTTTTTT. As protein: CASRSAGRDEKLFF.

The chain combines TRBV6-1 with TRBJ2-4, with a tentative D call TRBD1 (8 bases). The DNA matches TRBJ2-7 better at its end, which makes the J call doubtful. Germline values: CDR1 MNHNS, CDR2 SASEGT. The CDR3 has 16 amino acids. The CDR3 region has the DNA TGTGCCAGCAGTGCCGGACGGACAGGGAGGGTCGACGAGCAGTACTTC. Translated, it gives CASSAGRTGRVDEQYF.

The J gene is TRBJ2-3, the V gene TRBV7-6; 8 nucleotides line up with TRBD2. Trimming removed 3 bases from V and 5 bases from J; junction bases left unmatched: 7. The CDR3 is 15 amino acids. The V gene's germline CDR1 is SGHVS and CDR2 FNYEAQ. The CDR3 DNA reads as TGTGCCAGCAGCTTTGGCGGGGGGACCGGAGATACGCAGTATTTT. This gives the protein CASSFGGGTGDTQYF.

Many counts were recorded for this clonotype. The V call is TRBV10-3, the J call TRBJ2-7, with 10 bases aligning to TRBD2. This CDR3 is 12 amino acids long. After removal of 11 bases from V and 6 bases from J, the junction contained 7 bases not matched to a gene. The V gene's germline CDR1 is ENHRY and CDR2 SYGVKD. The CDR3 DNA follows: TGTGCCTCTTCTAGCGGGAGTTCCGAGCAGTACTTC. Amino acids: CASSSGSSEQYF.

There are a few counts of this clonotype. CDR3 DNA sequence: TGTGCCAGCAGCGTAGACAGGGGAAGCTCCTACAATGAGCAGTTCTTC. Its translation is CASSVDRGSSYNEQFF. This chain connects TRBV9 to TRBJ2-1; 7 positions agree with TRBD1. The J segment lost 0 bases and the V segment lost 0 bases, leaving 3 bases of the junction unmatched. The CDR3 runs to 16 residues. The germline V gene encodes CDR1 SGDLS and CDR2 YYNGEE.